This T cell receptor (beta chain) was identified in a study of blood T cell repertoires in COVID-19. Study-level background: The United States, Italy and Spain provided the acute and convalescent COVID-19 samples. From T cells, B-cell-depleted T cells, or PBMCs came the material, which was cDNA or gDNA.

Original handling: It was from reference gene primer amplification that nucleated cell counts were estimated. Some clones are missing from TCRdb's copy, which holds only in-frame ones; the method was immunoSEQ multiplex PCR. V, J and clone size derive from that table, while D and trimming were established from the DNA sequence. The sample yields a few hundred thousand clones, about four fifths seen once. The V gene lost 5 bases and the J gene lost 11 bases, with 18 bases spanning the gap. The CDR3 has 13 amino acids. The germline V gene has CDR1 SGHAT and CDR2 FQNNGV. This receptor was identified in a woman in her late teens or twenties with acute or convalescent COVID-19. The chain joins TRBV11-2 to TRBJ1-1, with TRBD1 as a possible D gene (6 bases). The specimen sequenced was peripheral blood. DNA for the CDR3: TGTGCCAGCAGCCGTTACATCGAGAGGGGGGCTTTCTTT. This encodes CASSRYIERGAFF.